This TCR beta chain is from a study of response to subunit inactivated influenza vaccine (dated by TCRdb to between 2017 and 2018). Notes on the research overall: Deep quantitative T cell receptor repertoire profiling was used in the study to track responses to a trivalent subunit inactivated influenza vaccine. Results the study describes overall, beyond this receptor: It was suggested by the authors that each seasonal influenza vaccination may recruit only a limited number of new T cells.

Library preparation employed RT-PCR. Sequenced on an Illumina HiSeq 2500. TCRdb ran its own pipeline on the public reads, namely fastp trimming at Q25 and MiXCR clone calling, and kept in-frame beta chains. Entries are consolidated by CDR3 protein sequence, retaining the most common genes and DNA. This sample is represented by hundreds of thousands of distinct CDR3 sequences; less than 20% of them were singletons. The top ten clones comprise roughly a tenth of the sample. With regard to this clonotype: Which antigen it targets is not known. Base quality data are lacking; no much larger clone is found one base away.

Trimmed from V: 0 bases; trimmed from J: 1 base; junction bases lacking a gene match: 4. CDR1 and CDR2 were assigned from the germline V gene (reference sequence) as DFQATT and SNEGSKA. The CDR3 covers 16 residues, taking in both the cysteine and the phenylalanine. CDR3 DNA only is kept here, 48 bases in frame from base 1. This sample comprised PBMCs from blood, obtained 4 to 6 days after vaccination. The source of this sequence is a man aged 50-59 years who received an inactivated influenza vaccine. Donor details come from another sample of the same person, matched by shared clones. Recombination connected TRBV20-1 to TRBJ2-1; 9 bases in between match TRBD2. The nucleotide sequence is TGCAGTGCTAGAGATTTAGCGGGAGTTTCCTACAATGAGCAGTTCTTC. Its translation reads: CSARDLAGVSYNEQFF.